What follows are 25 T cell receptor beta chains derived from one specimen sequenced in a study of cytomegalovirus exposure and HLA in healthy donors (dated by TCRdb to about 2017). Libraries were made using the immunoSEQ multiplex PCR assay. A mixture of 60 forward primers for TCR Vbeta segments and 13 reverse primers for TCR Jbeta segments was used in the multiplex PCR. TCRdb carries this immuneACCESS record with in-frame sequences only. Its versions omit some clonotypes, under half of them owing to an unresolved V gene in the studies checked, with the rest unexplained. The sample profile shows over 150,000 clones; more than 80% of them were found once. The top ten clonotypes cover approximately 7% of the sample. The sequenced sample consisted of PBMCs. These receptor sequences come from a woman in her twenties or thirties in good health and CMV-seropositive.

The chain couples TRBV30 to TRBJ2-7; 9 nucleotides align to TRBD1. The CDR3 totals 13 residues. Per the germline V gene, CDR1 is GTSNPN and CDR2 is SVGIG (reference sequence). V shed 5 bases and J 6 bases; nucleotides not matched to a gene: 8. The CDR3 sequence is CAWGTGSLGEQYF. As DNA, the CDR3 is TGTGCCTGGGGGACAGGGAGTCTTGGCGAGCAGTACTTC.

The chain is built from TRBV30 and TRBJ2-1; 16 positions match TRBD2. CDR3 size: 16 residues. The germline gives CDR1 GTSNPN, CDR2 SVGIG (reference sequence). The junction had 2 bases not matched to a gene; V was cut back by 3 bases and J by 3 bases. The CDR3 protein is CAWRGLAGGYYNEQFF. In nucleotides, the CDR3 is TGTGCCTGGAGGGGACTAGCGGGGGGGTACTACAATGAGCAGTTCTTC.

This clone is a singleton in its sample. The chain joins TRBV19 to TRBJ1-1; D uncertain. CDR1 and CDR2 (germline): LNHDA, SQIVND (reference sequence). The CDR3 sequence is 12 residues long. Trimming pared 7 bases from V and 8 bases from J, leaving 14 bases between. For the CDR3, the DNA is TGTGCCAGTATCCCCCGCACGGGGGAAGCTTTCTTT. Encoded protein: CASIPRTGEAFF.

This clone was detected only a few times. The rearrangement uses TRBV5-1 and TRBJ2-3; weak D call: TRBD2 (6 bases). Trimming cost V 4 bases and J 5 bases, with 17 bases left between them. The germline V gene encodes CDR1 SGHRS and CDR2 YFSETQ. This CDR3 contains 15 residues. This CDR3 is CASSPQRAVRDTQYF. DNA for the CDR3: TGCGCCAGCAGCCCCCAGCGGGCTGTCCGAGATACGCAGTATTTT. Full variable domain (rest looked up from reference TRBV5-1 and TRBJ2-3): KAGVTQTPRYLIKTRGQQVTLSCSPISGHRSVSWYQQTPGQGLQFLFEYFSETQRNKGNFPGRFSGRQFSNSRSEMNVSTLELGDSALYLCASSPQRAVRDTQYFGPGTRLTVL.

This clone was counted only a few times. This chain links TRBV2 with TRBJ1-6, with D unclear. CDR3 length: 15 amino acids. The V and J ends lost 2 bases and 0 bases respectively, with 5 bases between them. From germline, CDR1 is SNHLY and CDR2 FYNNEI. The CDR3 DNA reads TGTGCCAGCAGTGAACGCAGCTCCTATAATTCACCCCTCCACTTT. The encoded protein is CASSERSSYNSPLHF.

This chain uses TRBV30 with TRBJ1-4; TRBD1 is a possible D gene (6 bases). Germline V gives CDR1 GTSNPN, CDR2 SVGIG (reference sequence). There are 14 residues in the CDR3. The germline V and J ends were trimmed by 3 bases and 7 bases, with 15 bases remaining between them. In DNA, the CDR3 is TGTGCCTGGAGGCAGCAGGGGAGTAGTGAAAAACTGTTTTTT. This translates into CAWRQQGSSEKLFF.

The chain is built from TRBV7-2 and TRBJ2-7; a possible D gene is TRBD1 (5 bases). The CDR3 extends over 14 amino acids. Per the germline V gene, CDR1 is SGHTA and CDR2 is FQGNSA. The germline V and J ends were trimmed by 2 bases and 6 bases, with 14 bases remaining between them. CDR3 DNA: TGTGCCAGCAGCTTAAGGCGCAAGGGGTCCGAGCAGTACTTC. Translated: CASSLRRKGSEQYF.

This clone came up once. The chain combines TRBV4-3 with TRBJ2-5, with TRBD2 matching over 12 bases. This CDR3 region has 19 residues. Germline-derived CDR1 and CDR2 are LGHNA and YSLEER. Trimming removed 2 bases from V and 2 bases from J; junction bases left unmatched: 12. This chain's CDR3 is CASSQQLAGGTLAQETQYF. The CDR3 DNA reads TGCGCCAGCAGCCAACAACTAGCGGGGGGCACCCTGGCGCAAGAGACCCAGTACTTC.

This chain links TRBV6-5 with TRBJ1-1; TRBD1 is a possible D gene (5 bases). The germline V gene encodes CDR1 MNHEY and CDR2 SVGAGI. V lost 7 bases, J lost 5 bases, and 17 bases lay in between. The CDR3 length is 14 residues. The CDR3: CASTRALNPTEAFF. The CDR3 DNA follows: TGTGCCAGCACCAGGGCTTTAAATCCAACTGAAGCTTTCTTT.

The chain couples TRBV7-6 to TRBJ2-5; weak D call: TRBD1 (5 bases). V dropped 5 bases and J dropped 4 bases, with 8 bases sitting between them. The CDR3 has 12 residues. Germline V lookup: CDR1 SGHVS, CDR2 FNYEAQ. This CDR3 reads CASSGARETQYF. The CDR3 nucleotides read TGTGCCAGCAGCGGGGCCCGAGAGACCCAGTACTTC.

This chain connects TRBV7-3 to TRBJ2-1; 12 positions match TRBD2. The germline gives CDR1 SGHTA, CDR2 FQGTGA. Trimming removed 3 bases from V and 1 base from J; junction bases left unmatched: 1. CDR3 length equals 16 residues. CDR3 sequence: CASSLTSGGSYNEQFF. In nucleotides, the CDR3 is TGTGCCAGCAGCTTGACTAGCGGGGGTTCCTACAATGAGCAGTTCTTC.

The sample holds a few counts of this clone. The rearrangement links TRBV10-3 to TRBJ1-1; 7 bases are a match to TRBD1. V was pared by 6 bases and J by 0 bases, with 4 bases of the junction left unmatched. CDR3 length: 14 residues. Per the germline V gene, CDR1 is ENHRY and CDR2 is SYGVKD. In DNA, the CDR3 is TGTGCCATCAGCACGGGACAGTTGAACACTGAAGCTTTCTTT. It yields the protein CAISTGQLNTEAFF.

J is TRBJ1-1 and V is TRBV5-1, with 8 bases fitting TRBD1. This CDR3 comprises 13 residues. J gave up 7 bases and V 1 base, and 3 bases lay outside the gene matches. Looked up from germline, CDR1 is SGHRS and CDR2 is YFSETQ. Written as DNA, the CDR3 is TGCGCCAGCAGCTTGACAGGGGGGCGTGAAGCTTTCTTT. This codes for CASSLTGGREAFF.

The chain recombines TRBV4-1 with TRBJ1-4; TRBD1 matches 7 bases. There are 19 residues in the CDR3. Germline values: CDR1 MGHRA, CDR2 YSYEKL. V lost 1 base to trimming and J lost 8 bases; unmatched junction nucleotides: 19. CDR3 in DNA: TGCGCCAGCAGCCAAGCCGACAGGGTAGGGGGAATTATTGGAGAAAAACTGTTTTTT. It specifies CASSQADRVGGIIGEKLFF.

The chain couples TRBV4-1 to TRBJ1-1, with no clear D. Germline assignment: CDR1 MGHRA and CDR2 YSYEKL. The CDR3 sequence is 14 residues long. V lost 1 base to trimming and J lost 4 bases, with 10 bases between them. The CDR3 DNA reads as TGCGCCAGCAGCCAAGTGACGGGAGGCACTGAAGCTTTCTTT. It yields the protein CASSQVTGGTEAFF.

The chain combines TRBV27 with TRBJ2-2; a weak D match, TRBD2 (6 bases). Deletions cut 3 bases from V and 5 bases from J, with 22 bases between. This CDR3 is 18 amino acids long. In germline, CDR1 is MNHEY, CDR2 SMNVEV (reference sequence). The DNA of the CDR3 is TGTGCCAGCAGTTTCGAGGGAGGATTTGCAGGGAGTACCGGGGAGCTGTTTTTT. This encodes CASSFEGGFAGSTGELFF.

V usage is TRBV7-2 and J usage is TRBJ1-4; D possibly corresponds to TRBD1 (6 bases). The length of the CDR3 is 15 residues. V was clipped by 5 bases and J by 8 bases, with 18 bases between them. Germline V lookup: CDR1 SGHTA, CDR2 FQGNSA. CDR3: CASSVLGGAGEKLFF. The CDR3 DNA follows: TGTGCCAGCAGCGTTCTTGGGGGCGCCGGGGAAAAACTGTTTTTT.

The V gene is TRBV6-5, the J gene TRBJ2-7; 8 bases match TRBD2. The CDR3 is 15 amino acids. The germline CDR1 and CDR2 sequences are MNHEY and SVGAGI. The V segment lost 4 bases and the J segment 0 bases; nucleotides outside the gene matches: 5. The CDR3 here is CASSSNGGDSYEQYF. The CDR3 DNA sequence: TGTGCCAGCAGTTCCAACGGGGGGGACTCCTACGAGCAGTACTTC.

With respect to this clone: Other DNA sequences within the sample encode an identical CDR3. This chain joins TRBV9 and TRBJ2-7; 8 nucleotides match TRBD1. The CDR3 contains 14 residues. V was pared by 0 bases and J by 2 bases, with 1 base of the junction left unmatched. CDR1 is SGDLS and CDR2 is YYNGEE in the germline V gene. In DNA form, the CDR3 reads TGTGCCAGCAGCGTAGGGACAGGGCCCTACGAGCAGTACTTC. Its translation: CASSVGTGPYEQYF.

This chain connects TRBV27 to TRBJ1-2; tentatively, D is TRBD1 (6 bases). This CDR3 has 14 residues. CDR1 is MNHEY, CDR2 SMNVEV, per germline (reference sequence). V dropped 6 bases and J dropped 8 bases, with 19 bases sitting between them. CDR3 in DNA: TGTGCCAGCAGCTATCGTGAGGGGGGGACGGGCTACACCTTC. Protein: CASSYREGGTGYTF.

The chain has TRBV28 and TRBJ2-7; a possible D gene is TRBD1 (6 bases). V gave up 6 bases and J gave up 2 bases, with 17 bases separating them. CDR3 length: 15 residues. Germline V gives CDR1 MDHEN, CDR2 SYDVKM. Written as DNA, the CDR3 is TGTGCCAGCAGCACAATACTTGACAGGCCCTACGAGCAGTACTTC. Translated, it gives CASSTILDRPYEQYF.

The V and J genes are TRBV6-5 and TRBJ2-7; TRBD1 aligns across 7 bases. CDR1 and CDR2 from the germline V gene are MNHEY and SVGAGI. This CDR3 spans 15 amino acids. Losses at the gene ends were 5 bases for V and 2 bases for J; bases not matched to a gene: 9. The CDR3 here is CASSSDRVTPYEQYF. In DNA, the CDR3 is TGTGCCAGCAGTAGTGACAGGGTGACCCCCTACGAGCAGTACTTC.

J is TRBJ1-1 and V is TRBV2; D is undetermined. The CDR3 consists of 15 residues. Germline V gene sequence: CDR1 SNHLY, CDR2 FYNNEI. Between the trimmed V and J ends, which lost 6 bases and 0 bases, there was a span of 14 bases. CDR3 sequence reads: CASSPRWGVNTEAFF. DNA of the CDR3: TGTGCCAGCAGCCCAAGGTGGGGAGTGAACACTGAAGCTTTCTTT.

The CDR3 loop is CASRDQGWETQYF. In nucleotides, the CDR3 is TGTGCCAGCAGGGATCAGGGATGGGAGACCCAGTACTTC. The V and J genes are TRBV28 and TRBJ2-5; maybe TRBD1 (5 bases). Trimming stripped 6 bases from V and 5 bases from J, with 13 bases between. Germline V gene lookup returns CDR1 MDHEN and CDR2 SYDVKM. This CDR3 contains 13 residues. Full variable domain (rest looked up from reference TRBV28 and TRBJ2-5): DVKVTQSSRYLVKRTGEKVFLECVQDMDHENMFWYRQDPGLGLRLIYFSYDVKMKEKGDIPEGYSVSREKKERFSLILESASTNQTSMYLCASRDQGWETQYFGPGTRLLVL.

This chain connects TRBV6-5 to TRBJ2-1; 7 bases are a match to TRBD2. V shed 8 bases and J 10 bases; nucleotides not matched to a gene: 8. The germline CDR1 and CDR2 sequences are MNHEY and SVGAGI. CDR3 length equals 12 residues. The CDR3 spells CASALWEGEQFF. The CDR3 nucleotides read TGTGCCAGCGCCTTGTGGGAGGGGGAGCAGTTCTTC.